The 10 T cell receptor beta chains reported below all come from one sample, sequenced in a study of blood T cell repertoires in COVID-19. Assay: immunoSEQ multiplex PCR; the TCRdb copy retains only in-frame clones and omits some. This table holds hundreds of thousands of clones, 88% found once. Sequenced: peripheral blood. These receptors were collected from a man older than 75 with acute or convalescent COVID-19.

V is TRBV6-2 or TRBV6-3 and J is TRBJ1-4; no firm D call. Germline CDR1 reads MNHEY; CDR2 reads SVGEGT. CDR3 length: 15 residues. The V end lost 0 bases, the J end lost 3 bases, and 8 bases lay between the germline ends. The CDR3 DNA reads TGTGCCAGCAGTTACTCGAGCTCCCCTAATGAAAAACTGTTTTTT. Residues: CASSYSSSPNEKLFF.

Here the CDR3 reads CASSGSSGANVLTF. CDR3 nucleotides: TGTGCCAGCTCCGGGAGCTCTGGGGCCAACGTCCTGACTTTC. J is TRBJ2-6 and V is TRBV2, with a tentative D call TRBD2 (6 bases). Trimming cost V 8 bases and J 0 bases, with 8 bases left between them. The germline gives CDR1 SNHLY, CDR2 FYNNEI. This CDR3 spans 14 amino acids.

Note on this clone: The identical CDR3 is also encoded by other nucleotide sequences in the sample. The V call is TRBV5-4, the J call TRBJ2-5; D not resolved. The germline V gene has CDR1 SGHNT and CDR2 YYREEE (reference sequence). This CDR3 is 14 amino acids long. V dropped 0 bases and J dropped 4 bases, with 10 bases sitting between them. CDR3: CASSLAGRRETQYF. CDR3 bases: TGTGCCAGCAGCTTGGCCGGTCGGAGAGAGACCCAGTACTTC.

This rearrangement joins TRBV18 to TRBJ1-5, with 8 bases aligning to TRBD1. Germline V gene lookup returns CDR1 KGHSH and CDR2 LQKENI. With V trimmed by 4 bases and J by 0 bases, 11 bases remained unmatched. CDR3 length: 18 amino acids. The CDR3 region has the DNA TGTGCCAGCTCACTTGGACAGGGATCAATTAATAGCAATCAGCCCCAGCATTTT. Encoded protein: CASSLGQGSINSNQPQHF.

This clone was picked up one time. V gene TRBV6-6 combines with J gene TRBJ1-1; a weak D match, TRBD1 (6 bases). This CDR3 comprises 16 residues. V lost 5 bases and J lost 4, with 20 bases in between. The germline CDR1 and CDR2 sequences are MNHNY and SVGAGI (reference sequence). CDR3 nucleotides: TGTGCCAGCAGTCCTGGGTCCGGGGGGCGATTCACTGAAGCTTTCTTT. This gives the protein CASSPGSGGRFTEAFF.

This chain joins TRBV6-5 and TRBJ1-1; no clear D gene. CDR3 length: 13 amino acids. Looked up from germline, CDR1 is MNHEY and CDR2 is SVGAGI. V lost 6 bases and J lost 1, with 9 bases in between. DNA for the CDR3: TGTGCCAGCAGAAGCGGAGGGAACACTGAAGCTTTCTTT. Amino acid sequence: CASRSGGNTEAFF.

The gene calls are TRBV28 and TRBJ2-3, with D possibly TRBD2 on 5 matching bases. The CDR3 spans 13 residues. The ends were cut back, 8 bases at V and 4 bases at J, with 13 bases in the middle. Looked up from germline, CDR1 is MDHEN and CDR2 is SYDVKM. CDR3 loop: CASSIAGPDTQYF. The CDR3 DNA follows: TGTGCCAGCTCAATCGCGGGTCCAGATACGCAGTATTTT.

The V call is TRBV19, the J call TRBJ1-3, with a weak D call TRBD1 (6 bases). Trimming pared 6 bases from V and 0 bases from J, leaving 9 bases between. The CDR3 extends over 14 amino acids. Germline CDR1 is LNHDA and CDR2 is SQIVND (reference sequence). This CDR3 reads CASSLDSSGNTIYF. The CDR3 coding sequence is TGTGCCAGTAGCTTGGACAGCTCTGGAAACACCATATATTTT.

The chain carries TRBV7-2 and TRBJ2-7; D gene uncertain. The ends were cut back, 1 base at V and 0 bases at J, with 7 bases in the middle. This CDR3 has 14 residues. Germline CDR1 is SGHTA and CDR2 is FQGNSA. The CDR3 DNA reads TGTGCCAGCAGCTTAGATTTTAGCTCCTACGAGCAGTACTTC. Translating gives CASSLDFSSYEQYF. Complete variable domain (other parts from reference TRBV7-2 and TRBJ2-7): GAGVSQSPSNKVTEKGKDVELRCDPISGHTALYWYRQSLGQGLEFLIYFQGNSAPDKSGLPSDRFSAERTGGSVSTLTIQRTQQEDSAVYLCASSLDFSSYEQYFGPGTRLTVT.

The genes are TRBV27 and TRBJ2-1; TRBD2 matches at 12 bases. Germline CDR1 MNHEY, CDR2 SMNVEV (reference sequence). V gave up 4 bases and J gave up 9 bases; unmatched junction bases: 10. The CDR3 has 16 residues. CDR3 DNA sequence: TGTGCCAGCAGTTCCCTGACTAGCGGGAGTCAGGGTGAGCAGTTCTTC. Protein sequence: CASSSLTSGSQGEQFF.